This paragraph covers one TCR beta chain sequence. Its specificity is not known. This record belongs to a study of OX40 agonist ivuxolimab in advanced cancers. Overall study context: From about 20 to 80 years was the age range, with a mean of approximately 63 years, and 70% to 85% were male. Two cutaneous melanoma patients and one hepatocellular carcinoma patient, three in all, had partial responses.

V gave up 6 bases and J gave up 1 base; unmatched junction bases: 5. Per germline, CDR1 ENHRY and CDR2 SYGVKD. This CDR3 contains 14 residues. Study-wide findings and caveats: Partial responders treated at 0.1-3.0 mg/kg exhibited clonal expansion among the lowest measured. At 0.1 to 3.0 mg/kg and by week 6, clonal expansion occurred in CD4+ and CD8+ blood T cells.

TCRdb's copy holds only in-frame clones and misses some; the assay was immunoSEQ multiplex PCR. The profile shows 50,000 to 65,000 clones, 88% of them singletons. The sequenced sample was CD4+ or CD8+ T cells sorted from blood, obtained in a trial of the OX40 agonist ivuxolimab. The receptor's source is an adult with an advanced solid tumor such as melanoma, head and neck, liver or kidney cancer. This chain connects TRBV10-3 to TRBJ1-2; 7 positions match TRBD1. CDR3 bases: TGTGCCATCAGCCTTCAGGGGGTTAACTATGGCTACACCTTC. Translated: CAISLQGVNYGYTF.